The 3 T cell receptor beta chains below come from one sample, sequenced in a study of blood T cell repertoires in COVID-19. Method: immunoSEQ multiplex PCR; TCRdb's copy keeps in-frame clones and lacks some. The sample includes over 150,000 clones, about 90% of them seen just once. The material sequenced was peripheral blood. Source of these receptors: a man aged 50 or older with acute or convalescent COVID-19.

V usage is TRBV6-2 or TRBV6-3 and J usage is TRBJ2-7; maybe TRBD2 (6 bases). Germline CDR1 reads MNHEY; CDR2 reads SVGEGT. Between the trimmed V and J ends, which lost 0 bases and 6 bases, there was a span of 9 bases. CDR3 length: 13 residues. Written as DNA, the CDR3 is TGTGCCAGCAGTTACTCGCGGGGCCCCGAGCAGTACGTC. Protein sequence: CASSYSRGPEQYV.

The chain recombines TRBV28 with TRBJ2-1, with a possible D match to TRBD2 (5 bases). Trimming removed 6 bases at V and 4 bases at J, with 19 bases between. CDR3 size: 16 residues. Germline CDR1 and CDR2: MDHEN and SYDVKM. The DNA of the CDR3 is TGTGCCAGCAGCTACTCCCGGACTTCGCGTTACAATGAGCAGTTCTTC. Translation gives CASSYSRTSRYNEQFF.

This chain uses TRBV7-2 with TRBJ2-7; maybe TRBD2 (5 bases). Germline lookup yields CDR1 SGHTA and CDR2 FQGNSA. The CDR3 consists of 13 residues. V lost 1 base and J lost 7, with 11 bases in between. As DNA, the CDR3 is TGTGCCAGCAGCTTAGGAGGGCCTTGGGAGCAGTACTTC. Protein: CASSLGGPWEQYF. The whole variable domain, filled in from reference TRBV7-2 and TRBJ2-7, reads GAGVSQSPSNKVTEKGKDVELRCDPISGHTALYWYRQSLGQGLEFLIYFQGNSAPDKSGLPSDRFSAERTGGSVSTLTIQRTQQEDSAVYLCASSLGGPWEQYFGPGTRLTVT.